This section outlines one T cell receptor (beta chain) sequence together with its context. The CDR3 spans 14 residues. CDR1 is SGHRS and CDR2 is YFSETQ in the germline V gene. Trimming took 2 bases from V and 1 from J, leaving 10 bases between them. The data are from a study of blood T cell repertoires in COVID-19. Sequencing was performed with immunoSEQ multiplex PCR; in TCRdb, only in-frame clones are kept and a portion is missing. The repertoire consists of approximately 110,000 clones, with 75% to 90% occurring once and the leading ten covering 32%. This TCR was sampled from an elderly woman with acute or convalescent COVID-19. Input material: peripheral blood. V and J are TRBV5-1 and TRBJ2-7, with D perhaps TRBD1 (5 bases). This chain's CDR3 is CASSFTGQSYEQYF. The CDR3 DNA follows: TGCGCCAGCAGCTTCACAGGTCAATCCTACGAGCAGTACTTC. The entire variable domain, with the rest obtained from reference TRBV5-1 and TRBJ2-7, is as follows: KAGVTQTPRYLIKTRGQQVTLSCSPISGHRSVSWYQQTPGQGLQFLFEYFSETQRNKGNFPGRFSGRQFSNSRSEMNVSTLELGDSALYLCASSFTGQSYEQYFGPGTRLTVT.